This is a list of T cell receptor beta chains from one sample in a study of T cells in pancreatic ductal adenocarcinoma. Assay used: immunoSEQ multiplex PCR; TCRdb lists only in-frame clones, some missing. This sample yields roughly 100,000 clones, of which nearly 95% are seen a single time; about 3% belongs to the top ten. Sequencing input: PBMCs. These receptors originate from a human donor with pancreatic ductal adenocarcinoma. The CDR3 runs from the conserved cysteine through the conserved F or W. The D gene is left open where the match is weak. Rows give clone size only sometimes, using once, few, many, or a class for an expanded clone.

-	TRBV10-3	TRBJ2-7	TRBD2	TGTGCCATCAGTGAGAGCGGGAGGGACTACGAGCAGTACTTC	CAISESGRDYEQYF
-	TRBV18	TRBJ2-1	-	TGTGCCAGCTCACCACCGCGTGGCTACAATGAGCAGTTCTTC	CASSPPRGYNEQFF
-	TRBV5-4	TRBJ2-1	-	TGTGCCAGCAGCTTGATGGTTGGGGAGGGGGATGAGCAGTTCTTC	CASSLMVGEGDEQFF
few	TRBV9	TRBJ2-3	-	TGTGCCAGCAGCCCCTCGGGTACTAGCACAGATACGCAGTATTTT	CASSPSGTSTDTQYF
once	TRBV11-1	TRBJ2-3	TRBD2	TGTGCCAGCAGCTGGGGACTAGCGCGAAGCACAGATACGCAGTATTTT	CASSWGLARSTDTQYF
-	TRBV25-1	TRBJ2-1	-	TGTGCCAGCAGTGTAACTTTGCGGCGGTCTGGGCAGTTCTTC	CASSVTLRRSGQFF
-	TRBV2	TRBJ2-5	TRBD2	TGTGCCAGCAGTGCCCGGGAGGGCCTTTCAGAGACCCAGTACTTC	CASSAREGLSETQYF
once	TRBV7-7	TRBJ2-1	TRBD2	TGTGCCAGCAGCTTGGGGCGGGAGACCTACAATGAGCAGTTCTTC	CASSLGRETYNEQFF
-	TRBV5-6	TRBJ2-3	-	TGTGCCAGCAGCTTAGGTAGGACAGTAAGAGATACGCAGTATTTT	CASSLGRTVRDTQYF
-	TRBV5-4	TRBJ2-1	TRBD1	TGTGCCAGCAGTTTACACCCGGGACAGGGCTTTGTCAATGAGCAGTTCTTC	CASSLHPGQGFVNEQFF
-	TRBV5-1	TRBJ2-1	-	TGCGCCAGCAGCTTATCCGACAGGTCCTACAATGAGCAGTTCTTC	CASSLSDRSYNEQFF
-	TRBV4-3	TRBJ1-2	-	TGCGCCAGCAGCCAAAGGCGGGACTTGAAATATGGCTACACCTTC	CASSQRRDLKYGYTF
once	TRBV7-2	TRBJ2-7	-	TGTGCCAGCAGCTCGCGGGCCGAGCAGTACTTC	CASSSRAEQYF
-	TRBV18	TRBJ2-3	-	TGTGCCAGCTCACCACGGGCCATTACAGATACGCAGTATTTT	CASSPRAITDTQYF
-	TRBV6-6	TRBJ2-2	-	TGTGCCAGCAGACCGGGACTTAACACCGGGGAGCTGTTTTTT	CASRPGLNTGELFF
-	TRBV7-3	TRBJ2-7	-	TGTGCCAGCAGCTCAACAAGCGGGACATACTACGAGCAGTACTTC	CASSSTSGTYYEQYF
-	TRBV27	TRBJ2-7	-	TGTGCCAGCAGTCCCTTTGGGGGGTCCTACGAGCAGTACTTC	CASSPFGGSYEQYF
-	TRBV28	TRBJ2-7	-	TGTGCCAGCAGCGGCTGGAGGAGCTCCTACGAGCAGTACTTC	CASSGWRSSYEQYF
once	TRBV11-2	TRBJ2-7	-	TGTGCCAGCAGCCAAGACAGATACGAGCAGTACTTC	CASSQDRYEQYF
-	TRBV12-5	TRBJ2-2	-	TGTGCTAGTGGTTCTTGGGCCCCCCTCACCGGGGAGCTGTTTTTT	CASGSWAPLTGELFF
-	TRBV15	TRBJ2-5	TRBD1	TGTGCCACCAGCACGACAGGGGTAGAGACCCAGTACTTC	CATSTTGVETQYF
-	TRBV7-9	TRBJ2-2	-	TGTGCCAGCAGCCCCACGGGGGGACACCAGAACACCGGGGAGCTGTTTTTT	CASSPTGGHQNTGELFF
-	TRBV5-1	TRBJ2-7	-	TGCGCCAGCAGCTTGCCCACAAGGGTGGGGGCTGTGAGCTCCAGCGGCACCTACGAGCAGTACTTC	CASSLPTRVGAVSSSGTYEQYF
-	TRBV5-1	TRBJ1-2	-	TGCGCCAGCAGCTGGAACGCGGGTGCTAAGGGCTACACCTTC	CASSWNAGAKGYTF
-	TRBV18	TRBJ1-5	TRBD1	TGTGCCAGCTCTCAGGGACAGGGGCGGCAGCCCCAGCATTTT	CASSQGQGRQPQHF
once	TRBV18	TRBJ2-7	TRBD1	TGTGCCAGCTCAACTAGACAGGGAATTTCCGAGCAGTACTTC	CASSTRQGISEQYF
-	TRBV19	TRBJ2-1	-	TGTGCCAGTAGTGCGGGACTCTTTGTTTCCCATGAGCAGTTCTTC	CASSAGLFVSHEQFF
-	TRBV7-8	TRBJ2-3	-	TGTGCCAGCAGCTTACCCCAGGAGGCCATCGCCAGGTCAGATACGCAGTATTTT	CASSLPQEAIARSDTQYF
-	TRBV9	TRBJ1-1	-	TGTGCCAGCAGCGTAGGGAGACAGAGAAACACTGAAGCTTTCTTT	CASSVGRQRNTEAFF
-	TRBV4-2	TRBJ1-2	-	TGTGCCAGCAGCCAAGATTGGAGAGCTAACTATGGCTACACCTTC	CASSQDWRANYGYTF
-	TRBV10-2	TRBJ2-2	-	TGCGCCAGCAGGGGGCTTAACACCGGGGAGCTGTTTTTT	CASRGLNTGELFF
-	TRBV28	TRBJ2-7	-	TGTGCCAGCACGCTCGGGAGAAGGGTGTACGAGCAGTACTTC	CASTLGRRVYEQYF
-	TRBV15	TRBJ2-7	TRBD1	TGTGCCACCAGCAGAGATGGACAGGGGCATCGGGAGCAGTACTTC	CATSRDGQGHREQYF
-	TRBV5-1	TRBJ2-5	-	TGCGCCAGCAGCTTCTCGACAGGCCAAGAGACCCAGTACTTC	CASSFSTGQETQYF
-	TRBV15	TRBJ1-1	-	TGTGCCACCAGCAGAGATAGGGGTACACTCACAGTGAACACTGAAGCTTTCTTT	CATSRDRGTLTVNTEAFF
-	TRBV5-8	TRBJ2-7	TRBD1	TGTGCCAGCAGCGCAACCAGGGGGTTCTCCTACGAGCAGTACTTC	CASSATRGFSYEQYF
-	TRBV11-1	TRBJ2-1	-	TGTGCCAGCAGCTTTAATAATGAGCAGTTCTTC	CASSFNNEQFF
-	TRBV14	TRBJ2-7	-	TGTGCCAGCAGCCAAGATCACGGAGGCGAGCAGTACTTC	CASSQDHGGEQYF
-	TRBV5-4	TRBJ2-3	TRBD2	TGTGCCAGCAGCACAACTAGCGGGAGGACACTTAGCACAGATACGCAGTATTTT	CASSTTSGRTLSTDTQYF
-	TRBV27	TRBJ2-2	-	TGTGCCAGCAGGCACCCGGGACAACCCACCGGGGAGCTGTTTTTT	CASRHPGQPTGELFF
-	TRBV18	TRBJ2-4	TRBD2	TGTGCCAGCTCACCAATGGGGAGGGACATTCAGTACTTC	CASSPMGRDIQYF
-	TRBV30	TRBJ1-3	-	TGTGCCTGGAGTGTACAGATCTCTGGAAACACCATATATTTT	CAWSVQISGNTIYF